The source of this T cell receptor beta chain is a study of T cells in Graves' hyperthyroidism and ophthalmopathy. Study results and limitations: With a median lead of about six months before onset, the model predicted ophthalmopathy. Blood also showed most of the thyroid clonotypes that were expanded above 0.001.

Per the germline V gene, CDR1 is MNHEY and CDR2 is SVGAGI. The CDR3 runs to 12 residues. Trimming left V 0 bases short and J 8 bases short, with 7 bases between. RNA transcripts were the template for amplifying TCR beta CDR3 regions. A first-round RT-PCR of the TCR CDR3 used the HTBI primer set. TCRdb redid the calling of the multiplex PCR reads with MiXCR, one entry per CDR3 protein. Among roughly 500,000 distinct CDR3 sequences listed, about 46% were seen once. The study left out patients who had uncontrolled infection, other autoimmune disease, pregnancy or lactation. The table lists this clonotype with a few counts. Its matching antigen is unknown. A read error may be the cause here, since a much bigger clone is one base away.

The chain has TRBV6-5 and TRBJ1-1; D is ambiguous. The origin of this receptor is an adult woman with Graves' disease, either hyperthyroidism or ophthalmopathy (not recorded which). Specimen: peripheral blood or thyroid tissue (not recorded which). The CDR3 region is CASSYSGLEAFF. CDR3 DNA sequence: TGTGCCAGCAGTTACTCAGGACTGGAAGCTTTCTTT.